This TCR beta chain was sequenced during a study of blood T cell repertoires in COVID-19. Profiled with immunoSEQ multiplex PCR; TCRdb holds only in-frame clones, not every one. The table includes roughly 120,000 clones, roughly nine tenths detected once. CDR3 length: 16 amino acids. The ends were cut back, 1 base at V and 4 bases at J, with 11 bases in the middle. Germline V lookup: CDR1 SGHVS, CDR2 FQNEAQ. The sequence was collected from a man between 65 and 85 years old who had recovered from COVID-19. Sequencing was done on a sample of peripheral blood. The V call is TRBV7-8, the J call TRBJ1-6; tentatively, D is TRBD1 (5 bases). The CDR3: CASSLEPGQYNSPLHF. CDR3 nucleotide sequence: TGTGCCAGCAGCTTAGAGCCAGGGCAATATAATTCACCCCTCCACTTT.